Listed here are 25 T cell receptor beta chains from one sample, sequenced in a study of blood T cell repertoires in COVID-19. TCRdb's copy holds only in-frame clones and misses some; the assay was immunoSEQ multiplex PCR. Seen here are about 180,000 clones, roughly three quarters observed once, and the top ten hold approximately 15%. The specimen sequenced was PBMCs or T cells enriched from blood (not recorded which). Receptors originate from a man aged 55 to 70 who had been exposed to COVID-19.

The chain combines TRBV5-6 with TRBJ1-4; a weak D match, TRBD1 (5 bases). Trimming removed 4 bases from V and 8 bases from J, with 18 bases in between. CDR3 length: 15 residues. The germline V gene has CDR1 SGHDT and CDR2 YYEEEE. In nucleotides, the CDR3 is TGTGCCAGCAGCGCCGGTAGGGGTATTGAGGAAAAACTGTTTTTT. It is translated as CASSAGRGIEEKLFF.

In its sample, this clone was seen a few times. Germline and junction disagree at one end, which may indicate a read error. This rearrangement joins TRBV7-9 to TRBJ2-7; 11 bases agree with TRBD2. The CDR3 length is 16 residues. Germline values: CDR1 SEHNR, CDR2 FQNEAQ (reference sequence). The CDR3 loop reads CASSLASGRASHEQYF. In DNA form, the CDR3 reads TGTGCCAGCAGCTTAGCTAGCGGGAGGGCCTCCCACGAGCAGTACTTC.

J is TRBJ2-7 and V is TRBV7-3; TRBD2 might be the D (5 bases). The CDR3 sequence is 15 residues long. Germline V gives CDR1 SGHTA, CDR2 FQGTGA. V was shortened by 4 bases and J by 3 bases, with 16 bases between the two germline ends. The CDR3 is CASSSFSEVGYEQYF. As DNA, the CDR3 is TGTGCCAGCAGCTCCTTTAGCGAGGTCGGCTACGAGCAGTACTTC.

Here the CDR3 reads CASSVGGTGVIYEQYF. The CDR3 nucleotides are TGTGCCAGCAGCGTGGGGGGGACAGGGGTCATCTACGAGCAGTACTTC. J is TRBJ2-7 and V is TRBV9; 10 bases align to TRBD1. The ends lost 2 bases at V and 3 bases at J; junction bases unmatched: 8. The CDR3 extends over 16 amino acids. Germline CDR1 SGDLS, CDR2 YYNGEE. The full variable domain, in which reference TRBV9 and TRBJ2-7 provide the parts outside the CDR3, is DSGVTQTPKHLITATGQRVTLRCSPRSGDLSVYWYQQSLDQGLQFLIQYYNGEERAKGNILERFSAQQFPDLHSELNLSSLELGDSALYFCASSVGGTGVIYEQYFGPGTRLTVT.

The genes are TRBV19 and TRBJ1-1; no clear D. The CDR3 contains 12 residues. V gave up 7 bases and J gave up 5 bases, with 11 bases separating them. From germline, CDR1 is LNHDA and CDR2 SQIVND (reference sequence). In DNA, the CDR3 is TGTGCCAGTACTACTAAAAGAACTGAAGCTTTCTTT. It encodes CASTTKRTEAFF. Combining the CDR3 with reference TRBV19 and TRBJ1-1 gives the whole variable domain DGGITQSPKYLFRKEGQNVTLSCEQNLNHDAMYWYRQDPGQGLRLIYYSQIVNDFQKGDIAEGYSVSREKKESFPLTVTSAQKNPTAFYLCASTTKRTEAFFGQGTRLTVV.

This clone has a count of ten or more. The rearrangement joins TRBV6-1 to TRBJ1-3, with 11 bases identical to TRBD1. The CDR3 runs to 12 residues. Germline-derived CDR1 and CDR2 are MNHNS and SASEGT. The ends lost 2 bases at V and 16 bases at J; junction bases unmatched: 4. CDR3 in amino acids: CASSEPGTGGYF. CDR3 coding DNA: TGTGCCAGCAGTGAACCTGGGACAGGGGGTTATTTT.

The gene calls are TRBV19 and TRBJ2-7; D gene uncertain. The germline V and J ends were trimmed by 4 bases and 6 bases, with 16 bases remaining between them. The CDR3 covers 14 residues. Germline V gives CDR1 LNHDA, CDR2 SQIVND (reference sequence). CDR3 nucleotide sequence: TGTGCCAGTAGTAGAAGTAGTCCCCTCGGCGAGCAGTACTTC. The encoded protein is CASSRSSPLGEQYF.

CDR3 residues: CASSLTGREQYF. CDR3 bases: TGTGCCAGCAGTCTTACAGGTCGCGAGCAGTACTTC. V is TRBV27 and J is TRBJ2-7; D may be TRBD1 (5 bases). Germline CDR1 MNHEY, CDR2 SMNVEV (reference sequence). The CDR3 loop spans 12 amino acids. The V end was cut by 5 bases, the J end by 6 bases, with 11 bases between.

The CDR3 nucleotides are TGTGCCAGCAGTTACCCCAAAGCGGGAAAGTCCTACGAGCAGTACTTC. The encoded protein is CASSYPKAGKSYEQYF. The chain joins TRBV6-2 or TRBV6-3 to TRBJ2-7, with TRBD2 matching over 7 bases. Germline V gives CDR1 MNHEY, CDR2 SVGEGT. The CDR3 consists of 16 residues. V dropped 2 bases and J dropped 1; count of bases not matched to a gene: 8.

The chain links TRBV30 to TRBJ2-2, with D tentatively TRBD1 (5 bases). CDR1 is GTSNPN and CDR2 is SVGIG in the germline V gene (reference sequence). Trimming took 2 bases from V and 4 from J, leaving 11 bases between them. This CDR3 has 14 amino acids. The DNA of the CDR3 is TGTGCCTGGAGTCCAGACAGAACCACCGGGGAGCTGTTTTTT. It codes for CAWSPDRTTGELFF.

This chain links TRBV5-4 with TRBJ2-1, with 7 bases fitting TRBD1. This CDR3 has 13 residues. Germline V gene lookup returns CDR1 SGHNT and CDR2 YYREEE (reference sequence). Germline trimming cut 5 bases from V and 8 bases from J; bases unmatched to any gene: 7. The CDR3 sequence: CASRPGQVDEQFF. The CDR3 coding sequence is TGTGCCAGCAGACCCGGACAGGTGGATGAGCAGTTCTTC.

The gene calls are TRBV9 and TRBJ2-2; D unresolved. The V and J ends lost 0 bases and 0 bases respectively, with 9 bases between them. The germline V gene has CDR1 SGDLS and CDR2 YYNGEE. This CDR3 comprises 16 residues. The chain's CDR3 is CASSVGAAANTGELFF. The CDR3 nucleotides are TGTGCCAGCAGCGTAGGGGCAGCCGCGAACACCGGGGAGCTGTTTTTT.

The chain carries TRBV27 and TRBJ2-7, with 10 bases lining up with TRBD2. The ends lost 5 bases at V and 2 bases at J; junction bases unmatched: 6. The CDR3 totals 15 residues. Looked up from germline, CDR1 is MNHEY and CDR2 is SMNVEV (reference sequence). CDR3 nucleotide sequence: TGTGCCAGCAGTCAGATAGCGGGAGGTACCTACGAGCAGTACTTC. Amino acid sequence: CASSQIAGGTYEQYF.

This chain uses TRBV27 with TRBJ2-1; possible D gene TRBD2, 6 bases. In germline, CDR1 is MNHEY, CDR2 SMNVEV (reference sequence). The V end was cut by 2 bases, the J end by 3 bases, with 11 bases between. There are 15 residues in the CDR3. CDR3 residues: CASSLETRGYNEQFF. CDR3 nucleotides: TGTGCCAGCAGTTTAGAGACTAGGGGCTACAATGAGCAGTTCTTC.

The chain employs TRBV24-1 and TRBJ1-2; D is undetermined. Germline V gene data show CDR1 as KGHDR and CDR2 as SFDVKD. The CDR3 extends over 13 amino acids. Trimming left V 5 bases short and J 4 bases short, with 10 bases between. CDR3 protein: CATSVRGSYGYTF. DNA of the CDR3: TGTGCCACCAGTGTTCGGGGATCCTATGGCTACACCTTC.

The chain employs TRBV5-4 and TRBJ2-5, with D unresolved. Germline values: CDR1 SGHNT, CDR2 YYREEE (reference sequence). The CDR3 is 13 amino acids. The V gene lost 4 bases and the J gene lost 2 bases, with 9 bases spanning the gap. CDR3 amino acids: CASSRARQETQYF. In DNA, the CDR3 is TGTGCCAGCAGCCGCGCGCGGCAAGAGACCCAGTACTTC. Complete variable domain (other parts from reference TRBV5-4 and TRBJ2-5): ETGVTQSPTHLIKTRGQQVTLRCSSQSGHNTVSWYQQALGQGPQFIFQYYREEENGRGNFPPRFSGLQFPNYSSELNVNALELDDSALYLCASSRARQETQYFGPGTRLLVL.

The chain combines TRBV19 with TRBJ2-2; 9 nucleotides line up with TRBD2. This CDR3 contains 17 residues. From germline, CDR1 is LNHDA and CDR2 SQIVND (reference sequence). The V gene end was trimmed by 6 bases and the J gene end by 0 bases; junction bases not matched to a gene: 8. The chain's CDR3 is CASSYRAGGTNTGELFF. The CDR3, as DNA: TGTGCCAGTAGCTACCGGGCGGGAGGGACGAACACCGGGGAGCTGTTTTTT. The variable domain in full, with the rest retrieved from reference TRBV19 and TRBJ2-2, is DGGITQSPKYLFRKEGQNVTLSCEQNLNHDAMYWYRQDPGQGLRLIYYSQIVNDFQKGDIAEGYSVSREKKESFPLTVTSAQKNPTAFYLCASSYRAGGTNTGELFFGEGSRLTVL.

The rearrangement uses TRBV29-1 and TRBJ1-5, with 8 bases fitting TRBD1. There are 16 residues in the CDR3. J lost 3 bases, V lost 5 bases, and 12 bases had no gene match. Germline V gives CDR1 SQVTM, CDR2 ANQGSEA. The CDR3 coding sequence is TGCAGCGTTACAACAGGGGGAGGAACTGACAATCAGCCCCAGCATTTT. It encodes CSVTTGGGTDNQPQHF.

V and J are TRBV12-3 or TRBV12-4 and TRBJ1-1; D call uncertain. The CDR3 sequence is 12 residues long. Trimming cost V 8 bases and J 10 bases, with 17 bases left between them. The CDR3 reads CASLAARETAFF. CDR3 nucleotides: TGTGCCAGCCTTGCGGCGCGGGAAACAGCTTTCTTT.

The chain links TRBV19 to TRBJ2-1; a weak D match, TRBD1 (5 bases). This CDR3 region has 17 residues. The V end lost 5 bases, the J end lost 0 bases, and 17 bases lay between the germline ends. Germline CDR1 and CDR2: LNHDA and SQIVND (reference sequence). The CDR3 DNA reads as TGTGCCAGTAGTGGACAACCACAGAGTAGCTCCTACAATGAGCAGTTCTTC. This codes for CASSGQPQSSSYNEQFF.

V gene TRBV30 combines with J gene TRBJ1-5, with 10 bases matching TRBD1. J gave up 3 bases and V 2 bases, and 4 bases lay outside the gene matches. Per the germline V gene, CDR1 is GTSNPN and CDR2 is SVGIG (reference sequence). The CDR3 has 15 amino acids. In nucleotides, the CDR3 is TGTGCCTGGAGTCGACAGGGGGCCCTCAATCAGCCCCAGCATTTT. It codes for CAWSRQGALNQPQHF.

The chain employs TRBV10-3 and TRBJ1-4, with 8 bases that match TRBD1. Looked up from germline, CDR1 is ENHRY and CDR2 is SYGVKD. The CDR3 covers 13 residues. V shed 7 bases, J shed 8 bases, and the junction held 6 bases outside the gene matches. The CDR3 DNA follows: TGTGCCATCAAGGGACAGGACTGGGAAAAACTGTTTTTT. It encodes CAIKGQDWEKLFF.

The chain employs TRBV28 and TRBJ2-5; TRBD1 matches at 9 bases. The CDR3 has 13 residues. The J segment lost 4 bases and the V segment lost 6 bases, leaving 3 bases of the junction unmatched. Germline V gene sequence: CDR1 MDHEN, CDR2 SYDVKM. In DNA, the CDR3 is TGTGCCAGCAGCACGGACAGGGGAGAGACCCAGTACTTC. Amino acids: CASSTDRGETQYF.

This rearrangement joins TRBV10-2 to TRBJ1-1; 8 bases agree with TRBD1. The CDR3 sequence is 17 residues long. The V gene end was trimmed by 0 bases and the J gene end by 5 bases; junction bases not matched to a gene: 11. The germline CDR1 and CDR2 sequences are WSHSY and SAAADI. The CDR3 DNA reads TGCGCCAGCAGTGAGTCGATGGGCAGGGGGCTAGCAACTGAAGCTTTCTTT. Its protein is CASSESMGRGLATEAFF.

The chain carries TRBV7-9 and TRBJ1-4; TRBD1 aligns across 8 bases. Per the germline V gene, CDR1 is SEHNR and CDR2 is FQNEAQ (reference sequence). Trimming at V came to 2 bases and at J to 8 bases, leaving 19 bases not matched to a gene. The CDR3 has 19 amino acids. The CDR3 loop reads CASSLFVGTGKDRDEKLFF. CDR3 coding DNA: TGTGCCAGCAGCTTATTTGTGGGGACAGGAAAGGATCGGGACGAAAAACTGTTTTTT.